This T cell receptor (beta chain) was sequenced in a study of memory CD4+ T cells and cytomegalovirus serostatus. Overall study findings and caveats: CMV serostatus prediction reached median AUC roughly 0.95, or 0.91 with US-trained model.

As concerns this clone: Its antigen is not identified.

Single viable CD3+CD4+CD8-CD45RO+ cells were sorted as the memory CD4+ T cells. Total CD4+ T cells were enriched by CD4 positive selection. The CDR3 is 17 residues long. V lost 5 bases and J lost 4, with 20 bases in between. Germline assignment: CDR1 SEHNR and CDR2 FQNEAQ (reference sequence). Repertoires were generated with immunoSEQ multiplex PCR, while TCRdb's copy carries only in-frame clones and drops some. The sample yields some 39,000 clones, around 79% seen once. The V call is TRBV7-9, the J call TRBJ1-4; D may be TRBD1 (6 bases). Material for sequencing was memory CD4+ T cells from blood. The TCR was taken from an adult in good health and CMV-seronegative. CDR3 region: CASSLRAVIGGNEKLFF. CDR3 nucleotides: TGTGCCAGCAGCCTACGGGCGGTGATAGGGGGTAATGAAAAACTGTTTTTT.